One and the same sample provided the 8 T cell receptor beta chains below, sequenced in a study of PD-1 blockade in classical Hodgkin lymphoma. Time point specified: cycle 4 day 1 (C4D1), after five to seven weeks of nivolumab. Relapse after autologous stem cell transplantation occurred in every patient, and brentuximab vedotin exposure varied. TCRdb's table, derived via immunoSEQ multiplex PCR, lists solely in-frame clones and lacks some. The sample carries about 20,000 clones, approximately 80% recorded once. The specimen was peripheral blood mononuclear cells (PBMCs), collected before the fourth cycle of nivolumab. All receptors come from a human donor with classical Hodgkin lymphoma.

The chain joins TRBV5-5 to TRBJ1-2; a weak D match, TRBD1 (5 bases). This CDR3 has 17 amino acids. Trimming shortened V by 2 bases and J by 3 bases, and 20 bases separated the two germline ends. The germline gives CDR1 SGHKS, CDR2 YYEKEE (reference sequence). In DNA form, the CDR3 reads TGTGCCAGCAGCTTAGGGAGTAGGGGTCGGTCGGACTATGGCTACACCTTC. Its protein product is CASSLGSRGRSDYGYTF.

To note about this clone: As the CDR3 is not closed by the conserved phenylalanine or tryptophan, this likely results from a read error. The DNA is left out, because the CDR3 cannot be placed on it with certainty; the CDR3 is given as TCRdb lists it. V and J are TRBV4-1 and TRBJ2-3; the D segment call TRBD1 is taken from the table without a DNA check. Counting both end residues, the CDR3 totals 8 amino acids. In germline, CDR1 is MGHRA, CDR2 YSYEKL. The CDR3 protein is CASSQARG.

This chain joins TRBV5-6 and TRBJ2-7; 7 bases fit TRBD1. CDR3 length: 12 amino acids. After removal of 4 bases from V and 5 bases from J, the junction contained 3 bases not matched to a gene. The germline gives CDR1 SGHDT, CDR2 YYEEEE. The CDR3 is CASSPDRHEQYF. In DNA form, the CDR3 reads TGTGCCAGCAGCCCGGACAGGCACGAGCAGTACTTC.

This chain links TRBV11-2 with TRBJ1-1; a weak D match, TRBD1 (5 bases). V was shortened by 3 bases and J by 0 bases, with 8 bases between the two germline ends. Germline CDR1 and CDR2: SGHAT and FQNNGV. The CDR3 sequence is 14 residues long. The DNA for the CDR3 is TGTGCCAGCAGCTTGGTAGGGGTGAACACTGAAGCTTTCTTT. It codes for CASSLVGVNTEAFF.

V gene TRBV11-2 combines with J gene TRBJ1-2; 9 bases fit TRBD1. The CDR3 runs to 13 residues. Germline V gene data show CDR1 as SGHAT and CDR2 as FQNNGV. V shed 1 base and J 10 bases; nucleotides not matched to a gene: 4. The CDR3 coding sequence is TGTGCCAGCAGCTTAGCCTCACAGGGGGCCTACACCTTC. It translates to CASSLASQGAYTF.

J is TRBJ2-1 and V is TRBV19, with TRBD2 matching 11 bases. This CDR3 has 18 amino acids. CDR1 is LNHDA, CDR2 SQIVND, per germline (reference sequence). V was pared by 1 base and J by 4 bases, with 9 bases of the junction left unmatched. The CDR3 region has the DNA TGTGCCAGTAGTATAGGTCTAGCGGGGGGCGCGAAATACAATGAGCAGTTCTTC. Amino acid sequence: CASSIGLAGGAKYNEQFF.

The chain joins TRBV6-5 to TRBJ1-1; D might be TRBD1 (5 bases). Looked up from germline, CDR1 is MNHEY and CDR2 is SVGAGI. V shed 8 bases and J shed 6 bases, with 10 bases lying between them. This CDR3 region has 11 residues. The CDR3 DNA is TGTGCCAGCTTGGGGGGAGCTGAAGCTTTCTTT. Amino acids: CASLGGAEAFF.

This clone was counted between two and nine times. The chain employs TRBV10-3 and TRBJ1-2; 10 positions agree with TRBD1. CDR3 length: 12 amino acids. V shed 3 bases, J shed 13 bases, and the junction held 5 bases outside the gene matches. The germline V gene encodes CDR1 ENHRY and CDR2 SYGVKD. The CDR3 reads CAISEPGQGFTF. The DNA of the CDR3 is TGTGCCATCAGTGAACCGGGACAGGGGTTCACCTTC.